These 18 T cell receptor beta chains share one sample of origin, sequenced in a study of OX40 agonist ivuxolimab in advanced cancers. The data were produced by immunoSEQ multiplex PCR, yet TCRdb's version contains in-frame clones alone and is incomplete. The table shows about 89,000 clones, with roughly 90% occurring only once. The input for sequencing was CD4+ or CD8+ T cells sorted from blood, taken in a trial of the OX40 agonist ivuxolimab. The receptors derive from an adult with an advanced solid tumor such as melanoma, head and neck, liver or kidney cancer.

The CDR3 sequence: CASSPGDRYTTNEKLFF. The CDR3 DNA reads as TGTGCCAGCAGTCCAGGGGACAGATACACAACTAATGAAAAACTGTTTTTT. This sequence joins TRBV27 and TRBJ1-4; TRBD1 aligns across 7 bases. This CDR3 spans 17 amino acids. Germline lookup yields CDR1 MNHEY and CDR2 SMNVEV (reference sequence). The V segment lost 5 bases and the J segment 0 bases; nucleotides outside the gene matches: 9.

The genes are TRBV25-1 and TRBJ2-4; 8 bases are a match to TRBD2. Germline lookup yields CDR1 MGHDK and CDR2 SYGVNS. This CDR3 has 14 residues. Trimming removed 4 bases from V and 9 bases from J; junction bases left unmatched: 8. CDR3 protein: CASSGGTRVSIQYF. Written as DNA, the CDR3 is TGTGCCAGCAGTGGAGGGACTAGGGTGAGCATTCAGTACTTC.

This clone has just one count. The chain couples TRBV5-1 to TRBJ2-1; tentatively, D is TRBD1 or TRBD2 (6 bases each). Germline V gives CDR1 SGHRS, CDR2 YFSETQ. The CDR3 length is 15 residues. Trimming left V 0 bases short and J 1 base short, with 8 bases between. The CDR3 DNA sequence: TGCGCCAGCAGCTTGGCGGGGGCGTCCTACAATGAGCAGTTCTTC. Translating gives CASSLAGASYNEQFF.

The V gene is TRBV29-1, the J gene TRBJ1-1; D is possibly TRBD1 (5 bases). V was clipped by 6 bases and J by 5 bases, with 13 bases between them. The V gene's germline CDR1 is SQVTM and CDR2 ANQGSEA. The CDR3 has 12 amino acids. The CDR3 DNA sequence: TGCAGCGTCGCAGGGAGTTGGACTGAAGCTTTCTTT. Protein: CSVAGSWTEAFF.

The rearrangement joins TRBV19 to TRBJ1-1; no reliable D call. Germline V lookup: CDR1 LNHDA, CDR2 SQIVND (reference sequence). The CDR3 covers 12 residues. The V end lost 7 bases, the J end lost 8 bases, and 14 bases lay between the germline ends. This CDR3 reads CASTREGGEAFF. DNA of the CDR3: TGTGCCAGTACCCGAGAGGGTGGAGAAGCTTTCTTT.

J is TRBJ2-2 and V is TRBV27; 13 nucleotides line up with TRBD2. Germline values: CDR1 MNHEY, CDR2 SMNVEV (reference sequence). V lost 5 bases and J lost 5; bases outside the gene matches: 2. The CDR3 loop spans 15 amino acids. This CDR3 is CASSVLAGGTGELFF. The CDR3 DNA reads TGTGCCAGCAGTGTACTAGCGGGGGGGACCGGGGAGCTGTTTTTT.

The CDR3 here is CASSSTDRRGGYTF. CDR3 in DNA: TGTGCCAGTAGTTCTACGGACAGACGTGGGGGCTACACCTTC. The gene calls are TRBV19 and TRBJ1-2; D might be TRBD1 (6 bases). CDR3 length: 14 residues. Per germline, CDR1 LNHDA and CDR2 SQIVND (reference sequence). The V end lost 5 bases, the J end lost 8 bases, and 18 bases lay between the germline ends.

The chain employs TRBV18 and TRBJ2-7, with D perhaps matching TRBD1 (7 bases). CDR1 is KGHSH, CDR2 LQKENI, per germline. This CDR3 has 15 amino acids. V lost 0 bases, J lost 0 bases, and 9 bases lay in between. As DNA, the CDR3 is TGTGCCAGCTCACCACCCAGGGGGGCCTCCTACGAGCAGTACTTC. This gives the protein CASSPPRGASYEQYF.

V usage is TRBV27 and J usage is TRBJ2-6; 9 bases fit TRBD1. The CDR3 totals 20 residues. Germline values: CDR1 MNHEY, CDR2 SMNVEV (reference sequence). J gave up 2 bases and V 2 bases, and 13 bases lay outside the gene matches. CDR3 sequence (DNA): TGTGCCAGCAGTTTAGGGACAGGGTTTGAAGGTGGAGCTGGGGCCAACGTCCTGACTTTC. It translates to CASSLGTGFEGGAGANVLTF.

The V and J genes are TRBV7-3 and TRBJ2-1, with D perhaps being TRBD1 or TRBD2 (7 bases each). With 3 bases removed from V and 10 bases from J, the gap between germline ends came to 19 bases. Germline V lookup: CDR1 SGHTA, CDR2 FQGTGA. This CDR3 has 15 residues. CDR3 region: CASSLGGGDPGEQFF. In nucleotides, the CDR3 is TGTGCCAGCAGCTTGGGAGGGGGCGATCCGGGCGAGCAGTTCTTC.

The V gene is TRBV7-7, the J gene TRBJ2-1; 10 bases align to TRBD1. CDR3 length: 14 residues. Looked up from germline, CDR1 is SSHAT and CDR2 is FNYEAQ (reference sequence). V gave up 4 bases and J gave up 4 bases; unmatched junction bases: 1. The chain's CDR3 is CASSSGQGYNEQFF. CDR3 sequence (DNA): TGTGCCAGCAGCTCGGGACAGGGGTACAATGAGCAGTTCTTC. The full variable domain, completed using reference TRBV7-7 and TRBJ2-1, is GAGVSQSPRYKVTKRGQDVTLRCDPISSHATLYWYQQALGQGPEFLTYFNYEAQPDKSGLPSDRFSAERPEGSISTLTIQRTEQRDSAMYRCASSSGQGYNEQFFGPGTRLTVL.

V gene TRBV11-2 combines with J gene TRBJ2-3; 12 nucleotides match TRBD2. There are 18 residues in the CDR3. Unmatched junction bases numbered 10, after V lost 3 bases and J lost 3 bases. CDR1 and CDR2 (germline): SGHAT, FQNNGV. CDR3 residues: CASSFSQASGGVTDTQYF. The CDR3 coding sequence is TGTGCCAGCAGCTTTAGCCAGGCTAGCGGGGGGGTAACAGATACGCAGTATTTT.

The chain joins TRBV7-2 to TRBJ1-1; maybe TRBD1 (5 bases). The V and J ends lost 5 bases and 5 bases respectively, with 18 bases between them. Germline assignment: CDR1 SGHTA and CDR2 FQGNSA. The CDR3 consists of 15 residues. DNA for the CDR3: TGTGCCAGCAGCCCCCAGGGCCCCACCGGGACTGAAGCTTTCTTT. It translates to CASSPQGPTGTEAFF.

The chain uses TRBV7-8 and TRBJ1-4, with 7 bases fitting TRBD1. Trimming removed 3 bases from V and 1 base from J; junction bases left unmatched: 2. Germline V gene data show CDR1 as SGHVS and CDR2 as FQNEAQ. This CDR3 has 15 amino acids. The CDR3 sequence is CASSFRGLTNEKLFF. In nucleotides, the CDR3 is TGTGCCAGCAGCTTTAGGGGGCTAACTAATGAAAAACTGTTTTTT.

CDR3 sequence (DNA): TGTGCCAGCAGCTTACTCCTAGGCCAGGGGGCTTCAGATACGCAGTATTTT. Protein: CASSLLLGQGASDTQYF. The rearrangement links TRBV11-3 to TRBJ2-3; TRBD1 aligns across 8 bases. After removal of 2 bases from V and 4 bases from J, the junction contained 11 bases not matched to a gene. The CDR3 spans 17 residues. Germline lookup yields CDR1 SGHNT and CDR2 YENEEA.

This clone was recorded once. V and J are TRBV7-9 and TRBJ2-7; D not resolved. V was clipped by 11 bases and J by 2 bases, with 4 bases between them. From germline, CDR1 is SEHNR and CDR2 FQNEAQ (reference sequence). The CDR3 totals 9 residues. The DNA of the CDR3 is TGTGCCCTCCCCTACGAGCAGTACTTC. This sequence encodes CALPYEQYF.

This sequence joins TRBV2 and TRBJ1-3, with D unclear. The germline CDR1 and CDR2 sequences are SNHLY and FYNNEI. This CDR3 has 11 residues. V lost 7 bases and J lost 8, with 9 bases in between. The CDR3 DNA is TGTGCCAGCACTCCCGGTTACACCATATATTTT. Translation gives CASTPGYTIYF.

V is TRBV23-1 and J is TRBJ1-3; 8 bases are shared with TRBD1. TRBV23-1 is treated as an ORF (open reading frame) with a function not yet certain. Trimming removed 4 bases from V and 3 bases from J; junction bases left unmatched: 2. The CDR3 is 14 residues long. The CDR3, as DNA: TGCGCCAGCAGTCGCAGGGGGCATGGAAACACCATATATTTT. Its translation: CASSRRGHGNTIYF.